These T cell receptor beta chains were read from a single sample in a study of tumor-infiltrating lymphocytes in primary liver carcinoma. TCRdb analysed the multiplex PCR reads with MiXCR anew, one entry per CDR3 protein. The table includes fewer than 400,000 distinct CDR3 sequences, around 50% detected once. The sequenced sample consisted of peripheral blood. The receptors come from a woman in her 30s with primary liver carcinoma and hepatitis B virus infection. Both conserved end residues are part of each CDR3. D genes are given only for firm matches. Expanded clones are given a class, and other clones once, few, many or no size at all.

NA,TRBJ2-2,NA,TRBV11-2,CAGSTTGELSF,TGTGCCGGCAGCACGACCGGGGAGCTGTCTTTT
NA,TRBJ2-3,NA,TRBV24-1,CATSDSPGTDTQYF,TGTGCCACCAGTGATTCGCCAGGGACAGATACGCAGTATTTT
TRBD1,TRBJ2-1,few,TRBV28,CASSNDGDRDRYNEQFF,TGTGCCAGCAGCAACGACGGGGACAGGGACAGGTACAATGAGCAGTTCTTC
NA,TRBJ2-1,NA,TRBV11-2,CASSLAGDPNNEQFF,TGTGCCAGCAGCTTAGCGGGAGACCCGAACAATGAGCAGTTTTTC
NA,TRBJ1-1,many,TRBV12-3/TRBV12-4,CASSFLRTNTEAFF,TGTGCCAGCAGTTTCCTACGGACGAACACTGAAGCTTTCTTT
NA,TRBJ2-1,NA,TRBV12-3/TRBV12-4,CAGTTRGEGGEQFF,TGTGCCGGCACAACTAGGGGGGAAGGCGGTGAGCAGTTCTTC
TRBD2,TRBJ2-2,NA,TRBV6-5,CASTALTLGREGRDGELFF,TGTGCCAGCACCGCCTTGACTCTCGGCCGGGAGGGCCGGGACGGGGAGCTGTTTTTT
NA,TRBJ1-1,few,TRBV14,CASSQDSEGTEAFF,TGTGCCAGCAGCCAGGACAGCGAAGGCACTGAAGCTTTCTTT
NA,TRBJ1-3,NA,TRBV12-3/TRBV12-4,CASRVTGAGNTIYF,TGTGCCAGCAGGGTGACAGGAGCTGGAAACACCATATATTTT
TRBD2,TRBJ2-7,NA,TRBV6-2/TRBV6-3,CASSYLASGRYEQYF,TGTGCCAGCAGTTACTTGGCTAGCGGGAGATACGAGCAGTACTTC
NA,TRBJ2-7,NA,TRBV14,CANSQERSRQYF,TGTGCCAACAGCCAAGAGAGGTCAAGGCAGTACTTC
NA,TRBJ2-2,NA,TRBV4-2,CASSQESSPSANTGELFF,TGTGCCAGCAGCCAAGAGTCATCACCCTCTGCGAACACCGGGGAGCTGTTTTTT
TRBD2,TRBJ2-1,many,TRBV11-2,CASSLPSGSMNEQFF,TGTGCCAGCAGCTTACCGAGCGGGAGCATGAATGAGCAGTTCTTC
TRBD2,TRBJ2-3,few,TRBV5-4,CASSPSGSPSTDTQYF,TGTGCCAGCAGTCCTAGCGGGAGTCCCAGCACAGATACGCAGTATTTT
NA,TRBJ2-7,few,TRBV5-5,CASSSSGTPGREQYF,TGTGCCAGCAGCTCATCCGGGACCCCCGGGAGAGAGCAGTACTTC
NA,TRBJ2-7,NA,TRBV6-2/TRBV6-3,CASDPRLKYEQYF,TGTGCCAGCGACCCCCGTCTCAAATACGAGCAGTACTTC
NA,TRBJ2-1,NA,TRBV13,CASSLTWGTTTADEQFF,TGTGCCAGCAGCCTAACCTGGGGGACGACAACAGCCGATGAGCAGTTCTTC
TRBD2,TRBJ2-5,NA,TRBV11-2,CASSFPDRGLAGQETLYF,TGTGCCAGCAGCTTCCCCGACAGGGGACTAGCGGGACAGGAGACCCTGTACTTC
NA,TRBJ2-1,NA,TRBV24-1,CATSDRDTVGQFF,TGTGCCACCAGTGATCGGGACACCGTTGGGCAGTTCTTC
TRBD2,TRBJ2-1,many,TRBV10-3,CAISESGGGNNEQFF,TGTGCCATCAGTGAGTCGGGGGGGGGAAACAATGAGCAGTTCTTC
NA,TRBJ2-5,NA,TRBV11-2,CASTEYNEQYF,TGCGCCAGCACCGAATACAATGAGCAGTACTTC
NA,TRBJ2-7,many,TRBV4-3,CASSQDRALGYEQYF,TGCGCCAGCAGCCAAGATAGGGCGCTTGGCTACGAGCAGTACTTC
TRBD1,TRBJ2-5,NA,TRBV5-4,CASSLIGTEETQYF,TGTGCCAGCAGCTTGATTGGGACAGAAGAGACCCAGTACTTC
NA,TRBJ1-5,few,TRBV12-3/TRBV12-4,CASSLGPYQPQHF,TGTGCCAGCAGTTTGGGCCCGTACCAGCCCCAGCATTTT